The clone carrying this TCR beta chain was seen many times. Its antigen is undetermined. The source of the sample is a study of T-cell reconstitution after alpha-beta-depleted transplantation in children. Study outcomes and limitations: Several hundred rapidly expanded clones from non-depleted graft cells reportedly supplied alpha-beta T cells about two months post-transplant. Hyperexpanded clones declined; after one year, newly produced T cells mostly supplied diversity.

Unique molecular identifiers were incorporated into the prepared TCRbeta library. TCRdb re-analysed the PCR reads in MiXCR, keeping a single row per CDR3 protein. The table shows about 50,000 distinct CDR3 sequences, with under 6.5% occurring only once. Trimming pared 0 bases from V and 1 base from J, leaving 10 bases between. The CDR3 sequence is 16 residues long. CDR1 and CDR2 (germline): SGDLS, YYNGEE. The sample consisted of PBMCs, mostly from graft donor cells, taken 60 days after TCRalphabeta/CD19-depleted stem cell transplant. The sequence came from a female patient aged 2 to 10 who had a stem cell transplant for aplastic anemia, so the T cells may come from the graft donor. This chain connects TRBV9 to TRBJ2-2; D unresolved. CDR3 nucleotide sequence: TGTGCCAGCAGCGTAGGGGGTTTCGGGAACACCGGGGAGCTGTTTTTT. This gives the protein CASSVGGFGNTGELFF.